These T cell receptor beta chains were read from a single sample in a study of beta chain features in type 1 diabetes. TCRdb's copy holds only in-frame clones and misses some; the assay was immunoSEQ multiplex PCR. Of hundreds of thousands of clones in the sample, 9.6% were seen once. The source material was naive CD4+ T cells from blood. These receptors were obtained from a woman younger than 30 in good health. Both conserved end residues are part of each CDR3. Fields, in order: V gene, J gene, D gene, clone size, CDR3 DNA, CDR3 protein. D genes are given only for firm matches. A clone size is listed for some rows: how often the clone was seen (once, few, many), or a class if it is expanded.

TRBV4-2	TRBJ2-1	-	-	TGTGCCAGCAGCCAAGTGAAGGGGCTAGAGAGAAGCTCCTACAATGAGCAGTTCTTC	CASSQVKGLERSSYNEQFF
TRBV6-5	TRBJ1-2	TRBD1	-	TGTGCCAGCAGTTCCGACAGGGTCTATGGCTACACCTTC	CASSSDRVYGYTF
TRBV6-5	TRBJ2-2	TRBD1	-	TGTGCCAGCAGCTATAAAGGGGGCCCCGGGGAGCTGTTTTTT	CASSYKGGPGELFF
TRBV2	TRBJ2-1	-	few	TGTGCCAGCAGCTCCAGACTGAGCTCCTACAATGAGCAGTTCTTC	CASSSRLSSYNEQFF
TRBV6-1	TRBJ2-1	TRBD2	-	TGTGCCAGCAGGGTTAGCGGGAGGCGGGATGAGCAGTTCTTC	CASRVSGRRDEQFF
TRBV30	TRBJ1-1	-	few	TGTGCCTGGAGCGGGGGACGCAGGAACACTGAAGCTTTCTTT	CAWSGGRRNTEAFF
TRBV18	TRBJ1-1	-	-	TGTGCCAGCTCACCAAAAAATGGCAGAAGTACTGAAGCTTTCTTT	CASSPKNGRSTEAFF
TRBV10-3	TRBJ1-1	TRBD1	few	TGTGCCGCACAAGGACAGGGGAACACTGAAGCTTTCTTT	CAAQGQGNTEAFF
TRBV14	TRBJ2-5	-	-	TGTGCCAGCAGCCAACCTGGACTAAGCCACAGGGAGACCCAGTACTTC	CASSQPGLSHRETQYF
TRBV6-1	TRBJ2-3	TRBD2	-	TGTGCCAGCAGGAGCGGGGGGGACAGAGATACGCAGTATTTT	CASRSGGDRDTQYF
TRBV14	TRBJ2-7	TRBD1	-	TGTGCCAGCAGCCAAGTGGCAGGGGGTCTTAGCGAGCAGTACTTC	CASSQVAGGLSEQYF
TRBV6-6	TRBJ2-7	TRBD1	-	TGTGCCGCAGGGGGTACCCTCGACGAGCAGTACTTC	CAAGGTLDEQYF
TRBV19	TRBJ1-1	-	few	TGTGCCAGTATCACCAGGTCGGCAGGGGATCCTGAAGCTTTCTTT	CASITRSAGDPEAFF
TRBV4-2	TRBJ2-1	TRBD1	few	TGTGCCAGCAGCTTAGACCGGGACAGGGCCTACAATGAGCAGTTCTTC	CASSLDRDRAYNEQFF
TRBV7-3	TRBJ2-2	TRBD2	few	TGTGCCAGCAGCTGGGAGGGTTCGCGGGGCCTTTTGGTCACCGGGGAGCTGTTTTTT	CASSWEGSRGLLVTGELFF
TRBV6-5	TRBJ2-1	TRBD2	few	TGTGCCAGCAGTTCGCCTGGACTAGCACGCGAGCAGTTCTTC	CASSSPGLAREQFF
TRBV18	TRBJ1-3	TRBD1	-	TGTGCCAGCTCACCCCCGGGACAGTTAGACACCATATATTTT	CASSPPGQLDTIYF
TRBV5-1	TRBJ2-6	TRBD1	few	TGCGCCAGCAGCTTGGACAGGGGGCACGGGGCCAACGTCCTGACTTTC	CASSLDRGHGANVLTF
TRBV11-2	TRBJ1-2	TRBD1	few	TGTGCCAGCAGCCCGAACCTCGACAGGGTATATGGCTACACCTTC	CASSPNLDRVYGYTF
TRBV6-5	TRBJ2-7	TRBD2	few	TGTGCCAGCAGCCCTGGGGGGGACTCCTACTACGAGCAGTACTTC	CASSPGGDSYYEQYF
TRBV6-6	TRBJ1-5	-	few	TGTGCCAGCAGGGAGGGTAGTCAGCCCCAGCATTTT	CASREGSQPQHF
TRBV7-9	TRBJ1-3	-	few	TGTGCCAGCAGCCCAGACTACACCATATATTTT	CASSPDYTIYF
TRBV18	TRBJ2-2	-	few	TGTGCCAGCTCACCGACGATAATTCCGGACAGTATTAACCGGCTGTTTTTT	CASSPTIIPDSINRLFF
TRBV2	TRBJ1-1	-	-	TGTGCCAGCAGAAAACCTCAGGTAGTCACTGAAGCTTTCTTT	CASRKPQVVTEAFF
TRBV7-2	TRBJ1-3	-	-	TGTGCCAGCAGTACAACCTCTGGAAACACCATATATTTT	CASSTTSGNTIYF
TRBV5-1	TRBJ2-5	TRBD1	-	TGCGCCAGCAGCGCCACAGGGGGCTCGGGAGAGACCCAGTACTTC	CASSATGGSGETQYF
TRBV9	TRBJ2-1	TRBD2	-	TGTGCCAGCAGCGTATGGCGAGCGGGAGATAATGAGCAGTTCTTC	CASSVWRAGDNEQFF
TRBV19	TRBJ1-2	-	-	TGTGCCAGTAGTTGGACCGGGACACGCACCTTAGGCTTTGGCTATGGCTACACCTTC	CASSWTGTRTLGFGYGYTF
TRBV9	TRBJ1-3	-	-	TGTGCCAGCAGCGTAGCTTCCCAGGGCTCCGGAGACACCATATATTTT	CASSVASQGSGDTIYF
TRBV10-3	TRBJ2-3	-	-	TGTGCCAGCTCCTCAGGGTTTGGGACAGATACGCAGTATTTT	CASSSGFGTDTQYF
TRBV9	TRBJ2-1	-	-	TGTGCCAGCAGCAAAGGGACTGCCTCCTACAATGAGCAGTTCTTC	CASSKGTASYNEQFF
TRBV5-1	TRBJ1-1	-	-	TGCGCCAGCAGACTGGAGGGGACGTTCGGCACTGAAGCTTTCTTT	CASRLEGTFGTEAFF
TRBV5-1	TRBJ2-7	-	-	TGCGCCAGCAGCCACCCCAGTTCCTACGAGCAGTACTTC	CASSHPSSYEQYF
TRBV21-1	TRBJ2-1	-	-	TGTGCCAGCAGCAAATGGTCGCTAGCGGAGTACAATGAGCAGTTCTTC	CASSKWSLAEYNEQFF
TRBV11-2	TRBJ2-7	TRBD1	few	TGTGCCAGCAGCCGAACCGGGACAGGGGGCAACGAGCAGTACTTC	CASSRTGTGGNEQYF